The 2 T cell receptor beta chains given below trace back to one sample, sequenced in a study of T cell responses to AZD1222 COVID-19 vaccine. TCRdb's table, derived via immunoSEQ multiplex PCR, lists solely in-frame clones and lacks some. The repertoire includes around 73,000 clones, 75% to 90% of them detected once, and around 9.3% sits in the top ten. The sequenced sample was peripheral blood, obtained 28 days after the second AZD1222 dose. Receptors were obtained from an adult who received the AZD1222 COVID-19 vaccine.

V and J are TRBV6-5 and TRBJ1-1; TRBD1 agrees at 11 bases. Germline values: CDR1 MNHEY, CDR2 SVGAGI. With V trimmed by 7 bases and J by 4 bases, 5 bases remained unmatched. CDR3 length equals 14 residues. The CDR3 sequence is CASIRGTGGTEAFF. Written as DNA, the CDR3 is TGTGCCAGCATCAGAGGGACAGGGGGCACTGAAGCTTTCTTT.

This rearrangement joins TRBV30 to TRBJ2-7, with TRBD2 as a possible D gene (5 bases). Germline values: CDR1 GTSNPN, CDR2 SVGIG (reference sequence). Between the trimmed V and J ends, which lost 0 bases and 5 bases, there was a span of 14 bases. The CDR3 length is 14 residues. The CDR3 nucleotides are TGTGCCTGGAGTGTAAGAACGGTGCGGGACGAGCAGTACTTC. Amino acid sequence: CAWSVRTVRDEQYF.